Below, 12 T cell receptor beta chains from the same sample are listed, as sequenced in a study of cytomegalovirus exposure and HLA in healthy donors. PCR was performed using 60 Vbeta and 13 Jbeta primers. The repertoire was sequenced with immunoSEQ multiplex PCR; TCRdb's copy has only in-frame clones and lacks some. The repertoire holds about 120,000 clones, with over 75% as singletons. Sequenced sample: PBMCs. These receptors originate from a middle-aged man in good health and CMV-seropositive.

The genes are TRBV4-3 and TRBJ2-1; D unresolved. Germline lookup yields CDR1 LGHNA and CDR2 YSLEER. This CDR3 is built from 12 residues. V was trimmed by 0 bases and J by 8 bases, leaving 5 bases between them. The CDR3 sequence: CASSQDIDEQFF. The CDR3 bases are TGCGCCAGCAGCCAAGATATAGATGAGCAGTTCTTC.

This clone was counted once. CDR3 DNA: TGTGCCAGCTCCAGGGGGCCGGGGACTGAAGCTTTCTTT. As protein: CASSRGPGTEAFF. The V gene is TRBV6-4, the J gene TRBJ1-1; TRBD1 matches at 8 bases. V was pared by 8 bases and J by 5 bases, with 7 bases of the junction left unmatched. Germline V gene lookup returns CDR1 MRHNA and CDR2 SNTAGT. The CDR3 has 13 residues.

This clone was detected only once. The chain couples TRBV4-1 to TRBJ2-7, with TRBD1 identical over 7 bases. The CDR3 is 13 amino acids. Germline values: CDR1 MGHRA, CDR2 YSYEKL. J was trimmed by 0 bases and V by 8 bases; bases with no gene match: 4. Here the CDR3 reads CASRQGPSYEQYF. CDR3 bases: TGCGCCAGCCGACAGGGCCCCTCCTACGAGCAGTACTTC.

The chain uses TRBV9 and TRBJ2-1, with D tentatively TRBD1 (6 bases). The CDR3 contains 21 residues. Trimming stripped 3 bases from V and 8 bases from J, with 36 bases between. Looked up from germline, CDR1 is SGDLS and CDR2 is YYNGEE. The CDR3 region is CASSGGWSYGLSGVSFDEQFF. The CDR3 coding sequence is TGTGCCAGCAGCGGGGGTTGGTCTTATGGGTTATCAGGGGTTTCGTTTGATGAGCAGTTCTTC.

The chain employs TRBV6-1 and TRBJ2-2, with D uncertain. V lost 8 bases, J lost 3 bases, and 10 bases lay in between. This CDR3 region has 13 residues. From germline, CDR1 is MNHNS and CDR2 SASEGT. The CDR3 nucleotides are TGTGCCAGCGGAAGGAGATACACCGGGGAGCTGTTTTTT. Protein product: CASGRRYTGELFF.

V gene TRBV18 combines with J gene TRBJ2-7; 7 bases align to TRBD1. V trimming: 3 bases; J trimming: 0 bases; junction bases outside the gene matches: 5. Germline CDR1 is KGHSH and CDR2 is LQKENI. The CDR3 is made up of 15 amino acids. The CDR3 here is CASSPSGGTSYEQYF. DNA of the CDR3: TGTGCCAGCTCACCCTCAGGGGGTACCTCCTACGAGCAGTACTTC.

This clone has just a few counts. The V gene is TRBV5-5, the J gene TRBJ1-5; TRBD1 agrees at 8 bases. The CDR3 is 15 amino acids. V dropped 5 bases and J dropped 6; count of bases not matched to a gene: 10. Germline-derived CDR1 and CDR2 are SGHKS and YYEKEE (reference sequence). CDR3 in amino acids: CASRSGTGVGQPQHF. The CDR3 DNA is TGTGCCAGCAGATCCGGGACAGGAGTGGGTCAGCCCCAGCATTTT.

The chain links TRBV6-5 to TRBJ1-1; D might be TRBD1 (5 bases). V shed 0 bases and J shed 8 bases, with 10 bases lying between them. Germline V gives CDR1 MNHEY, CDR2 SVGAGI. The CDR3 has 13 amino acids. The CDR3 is CASSYSLGQEAFF. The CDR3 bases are TGTGCCAGCAGTTACTCTTTGGGGCAAGAAGCTTTCTTT.

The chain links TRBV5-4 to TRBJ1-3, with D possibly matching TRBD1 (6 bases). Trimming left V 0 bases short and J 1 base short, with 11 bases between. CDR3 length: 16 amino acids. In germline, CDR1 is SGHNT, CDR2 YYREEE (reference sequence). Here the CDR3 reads CASSLGGTKSGNTIYF. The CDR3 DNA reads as TGTGCCAGCAGCTTGGGGGGGACAAAATCTGGAAACACCATATATTTT.

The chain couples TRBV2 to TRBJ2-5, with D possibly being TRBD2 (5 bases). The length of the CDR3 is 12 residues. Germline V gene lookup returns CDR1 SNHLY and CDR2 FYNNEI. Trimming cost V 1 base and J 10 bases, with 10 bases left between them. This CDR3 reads CASSEGAAGQYF. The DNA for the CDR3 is TGTGCCAGCAGTGAAGGGGCGGCGGGCCAGTACTTC.

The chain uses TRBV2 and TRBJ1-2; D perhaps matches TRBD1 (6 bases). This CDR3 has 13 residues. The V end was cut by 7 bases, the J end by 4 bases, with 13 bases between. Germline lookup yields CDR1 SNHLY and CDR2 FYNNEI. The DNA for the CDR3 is TGTGCCAGCACCTTCGACAGGTCCTATGGCTACACCTTC. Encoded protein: CASTFDRSYGYTF.

CDR3 loop: CASSSREEQTEAFF. In nucleotides, the CDR3 is TGCGCCAGCAGCTCCCGAGAGGAGCAAACTGAAGCTTTCTTT. The rearrangement joins TRBV4-1 to TRBJ1-1; D ambiguous. Germline V gene sequence: CDR1 MGHRA, CDR2 YSYEKL. V dropped 5 bases and J dropped 5 bases, with 15 bases sitting between them. The CDR3 extends over 14 amino acids.